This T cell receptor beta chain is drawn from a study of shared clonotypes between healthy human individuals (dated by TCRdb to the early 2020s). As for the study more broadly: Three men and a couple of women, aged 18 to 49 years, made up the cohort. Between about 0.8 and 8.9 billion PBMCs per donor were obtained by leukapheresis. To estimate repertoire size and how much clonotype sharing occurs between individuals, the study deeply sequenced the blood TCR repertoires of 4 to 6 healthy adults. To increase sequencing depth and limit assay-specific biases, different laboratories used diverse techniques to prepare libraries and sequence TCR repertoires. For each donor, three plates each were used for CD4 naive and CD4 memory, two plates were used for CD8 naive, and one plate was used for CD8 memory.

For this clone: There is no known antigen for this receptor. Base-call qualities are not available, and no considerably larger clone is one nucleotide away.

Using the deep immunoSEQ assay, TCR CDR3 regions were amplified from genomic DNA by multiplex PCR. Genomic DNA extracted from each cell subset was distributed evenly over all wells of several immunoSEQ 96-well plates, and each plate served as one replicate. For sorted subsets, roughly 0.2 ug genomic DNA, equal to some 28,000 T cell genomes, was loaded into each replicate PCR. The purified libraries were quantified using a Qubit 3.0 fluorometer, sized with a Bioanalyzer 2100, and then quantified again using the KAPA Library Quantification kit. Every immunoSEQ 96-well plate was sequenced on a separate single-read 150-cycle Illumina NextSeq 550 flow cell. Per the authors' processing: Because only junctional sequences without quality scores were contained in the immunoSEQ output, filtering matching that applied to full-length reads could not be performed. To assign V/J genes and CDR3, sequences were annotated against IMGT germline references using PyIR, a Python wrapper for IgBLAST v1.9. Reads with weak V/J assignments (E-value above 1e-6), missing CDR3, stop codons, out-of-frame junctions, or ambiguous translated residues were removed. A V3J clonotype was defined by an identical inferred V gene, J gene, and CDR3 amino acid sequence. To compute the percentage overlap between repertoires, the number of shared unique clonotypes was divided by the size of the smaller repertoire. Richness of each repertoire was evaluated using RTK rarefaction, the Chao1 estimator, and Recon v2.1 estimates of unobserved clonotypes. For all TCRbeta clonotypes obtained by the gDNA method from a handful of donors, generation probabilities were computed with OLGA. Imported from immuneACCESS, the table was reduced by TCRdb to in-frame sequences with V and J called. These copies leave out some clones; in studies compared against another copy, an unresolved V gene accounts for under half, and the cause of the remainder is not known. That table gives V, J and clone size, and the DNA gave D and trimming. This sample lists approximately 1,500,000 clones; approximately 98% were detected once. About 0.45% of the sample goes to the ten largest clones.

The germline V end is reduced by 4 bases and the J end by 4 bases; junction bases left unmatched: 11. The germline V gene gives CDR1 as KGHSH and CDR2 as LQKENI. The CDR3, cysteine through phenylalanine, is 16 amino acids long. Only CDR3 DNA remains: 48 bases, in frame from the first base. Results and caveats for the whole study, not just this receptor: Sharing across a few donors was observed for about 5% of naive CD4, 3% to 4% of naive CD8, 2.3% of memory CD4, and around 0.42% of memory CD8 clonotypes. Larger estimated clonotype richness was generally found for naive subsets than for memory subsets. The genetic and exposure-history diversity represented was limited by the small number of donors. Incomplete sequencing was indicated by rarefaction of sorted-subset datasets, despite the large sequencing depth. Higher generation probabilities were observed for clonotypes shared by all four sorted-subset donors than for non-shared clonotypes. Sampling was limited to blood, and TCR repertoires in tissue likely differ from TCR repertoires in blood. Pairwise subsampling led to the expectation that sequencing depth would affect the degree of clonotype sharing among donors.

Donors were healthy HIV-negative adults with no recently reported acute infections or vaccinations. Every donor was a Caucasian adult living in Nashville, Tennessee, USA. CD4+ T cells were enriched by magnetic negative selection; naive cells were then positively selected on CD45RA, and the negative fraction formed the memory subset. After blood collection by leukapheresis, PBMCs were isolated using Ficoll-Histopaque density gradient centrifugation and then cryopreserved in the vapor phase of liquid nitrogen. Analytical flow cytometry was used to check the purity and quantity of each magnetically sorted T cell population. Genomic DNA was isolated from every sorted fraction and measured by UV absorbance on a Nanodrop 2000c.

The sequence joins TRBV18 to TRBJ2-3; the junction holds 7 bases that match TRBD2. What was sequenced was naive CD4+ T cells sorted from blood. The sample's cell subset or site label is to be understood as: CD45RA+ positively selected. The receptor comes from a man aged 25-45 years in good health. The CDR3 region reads CASSQRVTSDSDTQYF. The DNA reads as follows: TGTGCCAGCTCACAGCGCGTAACTAGCGACTCAGATACGCAGTATTTT.